The 15 T cell receptor beta chains reported below all come from one sample, sequenced in a study of regulatory T cells in long-lasting Graves disease. Time point noted: newly diagnosed GD, antithyroid drugs for less than 3 months. There was RNA extracted from PBMCs, and the TCR library was made from it. Arm-PCR of CDR3 regions with iRepertoire HTBI primers generated TCR beta libraries. Via MiXCR, TCRdb re-called the multiplex PCR reads, giving one row per CDR3 protein. The repertoire holds 450,000 to 600,000 distinct CDR3 sequences, with roughly 13% as singletons. The sample also formed part of further work on T cells in Graves' hyperthyroidism and ophthalmopathy.

This specimen was peripheral blood mononuclear cells (PBMCs), taken at new diagnosis, from a patient treated with antithyroid drugs. These TCRs come from a man aged 30 to 45 with Graves disease.

This clonotype was counted at least ten times. The chain combines TRBV7-9 with TRBJ2-3, with a weak D call TRBD2 (5 bases). Germline V gene lookup returns CDR1 SEHNR and CDR2 FQNEAQ (reference sequence). Trimming left V 4 bases short and J 1 base short, with 12 bases between. The CDR3 contains 15 residues. The CDR3 coding sequence is TGTGCCAGCAGCTGGGGAGAGCGGCGCACAGATACGCAGTATTTT. As protein: CASSWGERRTDTQYF.

This clonotype has a count of ten or more. The rearrangement uses TRBV2 and TRBJ2-1; no definite D call. Per the germline V gene, CDR1 is SNHLY and CDR2 is FYNNEI. CDR3 length: 16 residues. V lost 6 bases and J lost 1, with 16 bases in between. The chain's CDR3 is CASSPSFVLSYNEQFF. DNA of the CDR3: TGTGCCAGCAGCCCGTCCTTCGTACTTTCCTACAATGAGCAGTTCTTC.

V is TRBV27 and J is TRBJ2-1; 7 bases align to TRBD2. There are 14 residues in the CDR3. The V gene end was trimmed by 1 base and the J gene end by 13 bases; junction bases not matched to a gene: 10. CDR1 and CDR2 from the germline V gene are MNHEY and SMNVEV (reference sequence). The CDR3, as DNA: TGTGCCAGCAGTTTATGGAGAGGTCTAGCGGCACAGTTCTTC. Its translation: CASSLWRGLAAQFF.

This clonotype was counted at least ten times. The chain uses TRBV28 and TRBJ2-1, with TRBD2 matching over 7 bases. The length of the CDR3 is 15 residues. J gave up 4 bases and V 5 bases, and 8 bases lay outside the gene matches. Germline CDR1 is MDHEN and CDR2 is SYDVKM. The CDR3 DNA follows: TGTGCCAGCAGTCGGAGGAGCGGGAAGTACAATGAGCAGTTCTTC. It codes for CASSRRSGKYNEQFF.

The genes are TRBV7-6 and TRBJ2-7; no reliable D call. Trimming cost V 2 bases and J 2 bases, with 16 bases left between them. Germline loops: CDR1 SGHVS, CDR2 FNYEAQ. The CDR3 runs 16 residues. The CDR3 bases are TGTGCCAGCAGCTTAAGGCCTTTTCCAGCACCCTACGAGCAGTACTTC. This encodes CASSLRPFPAPYEQYF.

This clonotype came up a few times. The chain uses TRBV12-3 or TRBV12-4 and TRBJ2-5; 8 nucleotides align to TRBD1. The CDR3 is 15 amino acids. The J segment lost 1 base and the V segment lost 6 bases, leaving 7 bases of the junction unmatched. CDR3 coding DNA: TGTGCCAGCAGCCAAGGTACAGGGGGCCAAGAGACCCAGTACTTC. Protein: CASSQGTGGQETQYF.

This clonotype has at least ten counts. V is TRBV11-2 and J is TRBJ2-3; unclear D gene. CDR1 is SGHAT and CDR2 is FQNNGV in the germline V gene. This CDR3 has 11 residues. The V and J ends lost 3 bases and 11 bases respectively, with 9 bases between them. The DNA for the CDR3 is TGTGCCAGCAGCTTCAGAGTCGAGCAGTATTTT. It yields the protein CASSFRVEQYF.

This clonotype was picked up a small number of times. The chain uses TRBV6-1 and TRBJ1-5; D may be TRBD1 (6 bases). This CDR3 region has 16 residues. Trimming took 6 bases from V and 6 from J, leaving 21 bases between them. CDR1 and CDR2 (germline): MNHNS, SASEGT. CDR3 residues: CASSSNPTGTGQPQHF. The CDR3 nucleotides are TGTGCCAGCAGCTCCAACCCGACAGGTACTGGTCAGCCCCAGCATTTT.

This clonotype showed up many times. The chain carries TRBV3-1 and TRBJ2-7; 7 bases are a match to TRBD1. The CDR3 is 14 amino acids. The germline V gene has CDR1 LGHDT and CDR2 YNNKEL (reference sequence). The J segment lost 3 bases and the V segment lost 3 bases, leaving 5 bases of the junction unmatched. Here the CDR3 reads CASSHGDRDYEQYF. The CDR3 DNA reads TGTGCCAGCAGCCATGGAGACAGGGACTACGAGCAGTACTTC.

This clonotype was seen a handful of times. V is TRBV9 and J is TRBJ1-2; perhaps TRBD1 as D (6 bases). The germline V and J ends were trimmed by 7 bases and 1 base, with 11 bases remaining between them. The CDR3 has 13 residues. CDR1 and CDR2 from the germline V gene are SGDLS and YYNGEE. The CDR3 DNA reads as TGTGCCAGCGAGGAGGGGGATAACTATGGCTACACCTTC. It translates to CASEEGDNYGYTF.

This clonotype was seen at least ten times. The rearrangement links TRBV20-1 to TRBJ1-4; TRBD1 aligns across 7 bases. CDR3 size: 15 residues. V lost 3 bases, J lost 7 bases, and 11 bases stayed unmatched. CDR1 DFQATT and CDR2 SNEGSKA come from the germline V gene (reference sequence). The CDR3 DNA is TGCAGTGCTAGCGAGGGGGCAGGGATAGGTGAAAAACTGTTTTTT. The encoded protein is CSASEGAGIGEKLFF.

This clonotype has a count of ten or more. The J gene is TRBJ2-5, the V gene TRBV2; 10 bases agree with TRBD2. CDR3 length: 16 residues. Germline CDR1 SNHLY, CDR2 FYNNEI. Trimming cost V 6 bases and J 5 bases; bases outside gene matches: 12. The CDR3 is CASSDRLAGPVETQYF. The DNA of the CDR3 is TGTGCCAGCAGCGACCGACTAGCGGGTCCAGTGGAGACCCAGTACTTC. Using reference TRBV2 and TRBJ2-5 for the parts outside the CDR3, the full variable domain is EPEVTQTPSHQVTQMGQEVILRCVPISNHLYFYWYRQILGQKVEFLVSFYNNEISEKSEIFDDQFSVERPDGSNFTLKIRSTKLEDSAMYFCASSDRLAGPVETQYFGPGTRLLVL.

This rearrangement joins TRBV18 to TRBJ1-2, with 8 bases matching TRBD1. Germline CDR1 is KGHSH and CDR2 is LQKENI. The V segment lost 3 bases and the J segment 5 bases; nucleotides outside the gene matches: 5. The CDR3 spans 14 residues. The CDR3 loop reads CASSPGQGLYGYTF. The CDR3, as DNA: TGTGCCAGCTCACCCGGACAGGGATTGTATGGCTACACCTTC.

The rearrangement links TRBV5-1 to TRBJ2-1; 7 bases are a match to TRBD2. The J segment lost 1 base and the V segment lost 4 bases, leaving 14 bases of the junction unmatched. Germline CDR1 and CDR2: SGHRS and YFSETQ. CDR3 length equals 18 residues. CDR3 protein: CASSQRRSLAASYNEQFF. The CDR3 nucleotides read TGCGCCAGCAGCCAACGACGTAGTCTAGCGGCTTCCTACAATGAGCAGTTCTTC.

This clonotype was counted at least ten times. The chain joins TRBV5-1 to TRBJ2-3, with TRBD1 identical over 10 bases. With V trimmed by 6 bases and J by 4 bases, 5 bases remained unmatched. The CDR3 runs to 14 residues. Looked up from germline, CDR1 is SGHRS and CDR2 is YFSETQ. Here the CDR3 DNA reads TGCGCCAGCAAGACGGGACAGGGGTCAGATACGCAGTATTTT. This translates into CASKTGQGSDTQYF.